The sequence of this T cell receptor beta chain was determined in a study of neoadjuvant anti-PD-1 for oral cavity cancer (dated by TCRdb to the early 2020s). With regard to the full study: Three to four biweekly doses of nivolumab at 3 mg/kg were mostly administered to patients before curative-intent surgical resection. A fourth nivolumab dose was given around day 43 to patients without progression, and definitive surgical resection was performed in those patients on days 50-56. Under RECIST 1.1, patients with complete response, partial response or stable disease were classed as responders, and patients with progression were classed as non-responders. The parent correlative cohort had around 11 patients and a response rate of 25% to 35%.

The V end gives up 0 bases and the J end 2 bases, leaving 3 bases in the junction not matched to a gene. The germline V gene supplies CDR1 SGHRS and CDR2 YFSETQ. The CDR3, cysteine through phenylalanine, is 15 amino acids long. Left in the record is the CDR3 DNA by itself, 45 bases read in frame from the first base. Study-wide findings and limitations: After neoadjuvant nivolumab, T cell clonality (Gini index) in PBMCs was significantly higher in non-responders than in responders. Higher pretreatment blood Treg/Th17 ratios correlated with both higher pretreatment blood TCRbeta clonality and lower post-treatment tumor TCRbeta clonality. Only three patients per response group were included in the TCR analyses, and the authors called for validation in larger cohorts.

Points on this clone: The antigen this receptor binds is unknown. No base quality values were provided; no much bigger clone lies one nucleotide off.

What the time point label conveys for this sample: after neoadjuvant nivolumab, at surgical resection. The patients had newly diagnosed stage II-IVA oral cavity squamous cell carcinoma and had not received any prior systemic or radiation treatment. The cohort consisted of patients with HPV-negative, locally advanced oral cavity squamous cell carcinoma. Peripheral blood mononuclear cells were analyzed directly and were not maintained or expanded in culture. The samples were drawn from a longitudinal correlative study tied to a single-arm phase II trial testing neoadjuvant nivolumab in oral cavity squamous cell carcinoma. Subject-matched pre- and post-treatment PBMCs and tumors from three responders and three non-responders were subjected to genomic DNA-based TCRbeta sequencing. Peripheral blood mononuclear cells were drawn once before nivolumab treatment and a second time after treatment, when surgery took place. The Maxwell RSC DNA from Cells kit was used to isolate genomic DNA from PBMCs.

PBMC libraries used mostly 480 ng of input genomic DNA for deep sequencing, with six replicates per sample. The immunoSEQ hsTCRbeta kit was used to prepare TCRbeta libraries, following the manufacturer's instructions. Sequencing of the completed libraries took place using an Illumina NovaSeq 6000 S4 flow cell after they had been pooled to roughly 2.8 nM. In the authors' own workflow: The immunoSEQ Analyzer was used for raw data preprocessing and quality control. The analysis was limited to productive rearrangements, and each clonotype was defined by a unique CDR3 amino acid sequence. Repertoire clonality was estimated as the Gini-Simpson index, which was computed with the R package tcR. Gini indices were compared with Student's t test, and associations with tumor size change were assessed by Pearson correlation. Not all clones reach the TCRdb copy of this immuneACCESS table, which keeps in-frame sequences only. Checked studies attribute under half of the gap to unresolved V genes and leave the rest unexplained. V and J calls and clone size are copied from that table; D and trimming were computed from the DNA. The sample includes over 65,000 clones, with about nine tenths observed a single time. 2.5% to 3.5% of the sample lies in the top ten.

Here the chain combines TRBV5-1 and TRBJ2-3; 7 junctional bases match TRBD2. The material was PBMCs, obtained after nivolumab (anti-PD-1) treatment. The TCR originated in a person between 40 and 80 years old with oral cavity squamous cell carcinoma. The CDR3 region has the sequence CASSLATSVTDTQYF. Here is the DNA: TGCGCCAGCAGCTTGGCAACTAGCGTCACAGATACGCAGTATTTT.